The 18 T cell receptor beta chains listed next were all sequenced from one sample in a study of T-cell memory formation after mild COVID-19. TCRdb redid the calling of the 5' RACE reads with MiXCR, one entry per CDR3 protein. The table includes about 320,000 distinct CDR3 sequences, more than 13% detected once. Sample: PBMCs or a T cell subset sorted from them (not recorded which). Receptor source: a man between 18 and 35 years old who had mild COVID-19 (a few samples of this study predate the infection). Cell type and time point are not known.

Concerning this clonotype itself: One end of the junction is discordant with germline, which a read error may explain. This sequence joins TRBV7-8 and TRBJ1-2; 10 nucleotides align to TRBD1. The CDR3 is made up of 15 amino acids. CDR1 is SGHVS, CDR2 FQNEAQ, per germline. The CDR3 sequence is CASSLGQGLYYGYTF. The CDR3 coding sequence is TGTGCCAGCAGCTTGGGACAGGGGCTGTACTACGGCTACACCTTC.

CDR3 DNA sequence: TGCGCCAGTTACAGGGTAGAGGGTGAGCAGTTCTTC. It yields the protein CASYRVEGEQFF. The chain couples TRBV5-1 to TRBJ2-1; possible D gene TRBD1, 6 bases. The germline CDR1 and CDR2 sequences are SGHRS and YFSETQ. V was pared by 8 bases and J by 9 bases, with 15 bases between. The CDR3 runs 12 residues.

In its sample, this clonotype was seen a few times. This chain connects TRBV6-2 or TRBV6-3 to TRBJ2-2, with D possibly being TRBD1 (7 bases). The CDR3 extends over 15 amino acids. V was shortened by 2 bases and J by 9 bases, with 16 bases between the two germline ends. CDR1 and CDR2 (germline): MNHEY, SVGEGT. This CDR3 reads CASSYPAGGTRELFF. CDR3 DNA: TGTGCCAGCAGTTACCCCGCAGGGGGGACCCGGGAGCTGTTTTTT.

This clonotype has just one count. The J gene is TRBJ1-4, the V gene TRBV20-1; D remains ambiguous. The CDR3 is made up of 15 amino acids. Trimming removed 0 bases at V and 5 bases at J, with 13 bases between. Germline CDR1 is DFQATT and CDR2 is SNEGSKA (reference sequence). The CDR3 DNA reads TGCAGTGCTAGAGATGGTACAGACGGGAATGAAAAACTGTTTTTT. As protein: CSARDGTDGNEKLFF.

This CDR3 reads CASTGLQTSTDTQYF. For the CDR3, the DNA is TGTGCCAGCACTGGGTTGCAGACTAGCACAGATACGCAGTATTTT. The chain is built from TRBV6-6 and TRBJ2-3, with D hard to call. The CDR3 spans 15 residues. Germline assignment: CDR1 MNHNY and CDR2 SVGAGI (reference sequence). V shed 7 bases and J shed 0 bases, with 14 bases lying between them.

This sequence joins TRBV7-9 and TRBJ1-2, with 10 bases identical to TRBD1. With 4 bases clipped from V and 5 bases from J, the junction kept 4 bases outside the gene matches. CDR3 length: 14 residues. Germline CDR1 is SEHNR and CDR2 is FQNEAQ (reference sequence). The CDR3 DNA reads TGTGCCAGCAGCTCCTCGGACAGGGGGTATGGCTACACCTTC. Its translation: CASSSSDRGYGYTF.

This clonotype was counted once. J is TRBJ2-1 and V is TRBV4-1; D remains ambiguous. V lost 2 bases to trimming and J lost 0 bases, with 8 bases between them. The CDR3 consists of 15 residues. The germline V gene has CDR1 MGHRA and CDR2 YSYEKL. The CDR3 region is CASSQQESSYNEQFF. Here the CDR3 DNA reads TGCGCCAGCAGCCAACAAGAAAGCTCCTACAATGAGCAGTTCTTC.

This sequence joins TRBV11-2 and TRBJ2-4, with D perhaps matching TRBD1 (6 bases). The germline V and J ends were trimmed by 3 bases and 9 bases, with 18 bases remaining between them. This CDR3 is built from 15 residues. Germline V gene lookup returns CDR1 SGHAT and CDR2 FQNNGV. CDR3 loop: CASSLHRDTAFIQYF. The CDR3 DNA follows: TGTGCCAGCAGCTTGCACCGGGACACCGCGTTCATTCAGTACTTC. Using reference TRBV11-2 and TRBJ2-4 for the parts outside the CDR3, the full variable domain is EAGVAQSPRYKIIEKRQSVAFWCNPISGHATLYWYQQILGQGPKLLIQFQNNGVVDDSQLPKDRFSAERLKGVDSTLKIQPAKLEDSAVYLCASSLHRDTAFIQYFGAGTRLSVL.

This chain links TRBV6-1 with TRBJ1-5; a weak D match, TRBD1 (6 bases). The CDR3 loop spans 14 amino acids. V shed 6 bases and J shed 2 bases, with 11 bases lying between them. Germline-derived CDR1 and CDR2 are MNHNS and SASEGT. The CDR3 bases are TGTGCCAGCAGAGGGGGTCTTCGCAATCAGCCCCAGCATTTT. This sequence encodes CASRGGLRNQPQHF.

This clonotype was counted at least ten times. The chain couples TRBV20-1 to TRBJ2-1; 9 bases are shared with TRBD2. Losses at the gene ends were 0 bases for V and 7 bases for J; bases not matched to a gene: 7. The CDR3 totals 15 residues. Germline V CDR1 and CDR2: DFQATT, SNEGSKA (reference sequence). The DNA of the CDR3 is TGCAGTGCTAGAGATCCTTGGCGGGGGGGGAATGAGCAGTTCTTC. The encoded protein is CSARDPWRGGNEQFF.

The chain recombines TRBV5-6 with TRBJ2-3, with TRBD1 matching over 9 bases. The CDR3 has 16 residues. CDR1 is SGHDT and CDR2 is YYEEEE in the germline V gene. With V trimmed by 0 bases and J by 2 bases, 4 bases remained unmatched. DNA for the CDR3: TGTGCCAGCAGCTTGGCGGGACAGGGCTACACAGATACGCAGTATTTT. Translated, it gives CASSLAGQGYTDTQYF.

This clonotype was counted only a few times. CDR3 sequence reads: CASSYAGVNTEAFF. Written as DNA, the CDR3 is TGTGCCAGCAGTTACGCAGGGGTGAACACTGAAGCTTTCTTT. The rearrangement uses TRBV6-2 or TRBV6-3 and TRBJ1-1; possible D gene TRBD1, 6 bases. Per germline, CDR1 MNHEY and CDR2 SVGEGT. The CDR3 has 14 amino acids. V was cut by 2 bases and J by 0 bases, with 7 bases left in between.

The rearrangement links TRBV12-3 or TRBV12-4 to TRBJ1-1, with D tentatively TRBD1 (5 bases). There are 12 residues in the CDR3. V was cut by 5 bases and J by 10 bases, with 14 bases left in between. The CDR3 DNA sequence: TGTGCCAGCAGTCCCCCAGGGATCTCAGCTTTCTTT. This sequence encodes CASSPPGISAFF.

This chain links TRBV4-2 with TRBJ2-1, with D tentatively TRBD1 or TRBD2 (5 bases each). The germline CDR1 and CDR2 sequences are LGHNA and YNFKEQ. The V end lost 0 bases, the J end lost 2 bases, and 11 bases lay between the germline ends. The length of the CDR3 is 16 residues. The CDR3 spells CASSQDPGAAYNEQFF. As DNA, the CDR3 is TGTGCCAGCAGCCAAGATCCCGGGGCGGCCTACAATGAGCAGTTCTTC.

The V and J genes are TRBV10-3 and TRBJ1-1, with 9 bases identical to TRBD1. In germline, CDR1 is ENHRY, CDR2 SYGVKD. The CDR3 totals 16 residues. The trim removed 0 bases at V and 1 base at J, leaving 3 bases unmatched. The CDR3, as DNA: TGTGCCATCAGTGAGTCGTTGGACAGGGGGAACACTGAAGCTTTCTTT. Translating it yields CAISESLDRGNTEAFF.

There are a few counts of this clonotype. The chain recombines TRBV4-1 with TRBJ1-1; weak D call: TRBD1 (5 bases). CDR3 size: 15 residues. Germline CDR1 MGHRA, CDR2 YSYEKL. V gave up 4 bases and J gave up 1 base, with 13 bases separating them. The CDR3, as DNA: TGCGCCAGCAGCCCGGGCACAAGGGGGAACACTGAAGCTTTCTTT. Translation gives CASSPGTRGNTEAFF.

This clonotype was found many times. The genes are TRBV20-1 and TRBJ2-7; 7 bases align to TRBD1. The length of the CDR3 is 13 residues. V shed 0 bases and J 3 bases; nucleotides not matched to a gene: 2. Germline V gene sequence: CDR1 DFQATT, CDR2 SNEGSKA (reference sequence). The CDR3 reads CSARDSGGYEQYF. The CDR3 coding sequence is TGCAGTGCTAGAGATTCAGGGGGCTACGAGCAGTACTTC.

The V and J genes are TRBV12-5 and TRBJ2-3; 9 nucleotides line up with TRBD2. Germline V gene sequence: CDR1 LGHNT, CDR2 FRNRAP. V lost 6 bases, J lost 0 bases, and 4 bases stayed unmatched. The CDR3 has 15 residues. As DNA, the CDR3 is TGTGCTAGTGGCCCTAGCGGGGTGAGCACAGATACGCAGTATTTT. This translates into CASGPSGVSTDTQYF.